Listed below are T cell receptor beta chains from one sample, sequenced in a study of T cells in Graves' hyperthyroidism and ophthalmopathy. TCRdb reprocessed the multiplex PCR reads via MiXCR and lists one record per CDR3 protein. The table has hundreds of thousands of distinct CDR3 sequences, less than 25% seen once. The sequencing sample was made of blood. The receptors stem from a young man with Graves' ophthalmopathy. Each CDR3 is given with its conserved first and last residue. Fields, in order: clone size, V gene, J gene, CDR3 length, D gene, CDR3 protein, CDR3 DNA. The D gene is left open where the match is weak. Not every row has a clone size; where given, it reads once, few, many or a size class.

few,TRBV6-1,TRBJ1-2,13,NA,CASSEYSQAGYTF,TGTGCCAGCAGTGAATACAGCCAAGCGGGCTACACCTTC
many,TRBV7-2,TRBJ2-1,15,NA,CASSRSGFSYNEQFF,TGTGCCAGCAGCCGAAGCGGGTTCTCCTACAATGAGCAGTTCTTC
NA,TRBV6-1,TRBJ2-2,16,NA,CASTSRIGGASGELFF,TGTGCCAGCACCAGCCGAATAGGGGGAGCCTCCGGGGAGCTGTTTTTT
few,TRBV6-1,TRBJ2-1,16,TRBD2,CANSERLAGGSVEQFF,TGTGCCAACAGTGAGCGACTAGCGGGAGGGAGCGTTGAGCAGTTCTTC
many,TRBV12-3/TRBV12-4,TRBJ2-7,13,TRBD1,CASRLGQGAVQYF,TGTGCCAGCAGACTCGGACAGGGGGCCGTGCAGTACTTC
NA,TRBV7-3,TRBJ2-1,15,NA,CASSLKPGAANEQFF,TGTGCCAGCAGCTTAAAGCCGGGGGCAGCAAATGAGCAGTTCTTC
few,TRBV9,TRBJ1-1,13,NA,CASGEGGNTEAFF,TGTGCCAGCGGAGAAGGAGGGAACACTGAAGCTTTCTTT
NA,TRBV20-1,TRBJ1-3,11,TRBD1,CSARQGETIYF,TGCAGTGCTAGACAGGGGGAAACCATATATTTT
many,TRBV12-3/TRBV12-4,TRBJ2-2,16,TRBD2,CASSLAGLAGAGELFF,TGTGCCAGCAGTTTAGCGGGACTAGCGGGAGCCGGGGAGCTGTTTTTT
NA,TRBV29-1,TRBJ2-3,10,NA,CSGSADTQYF,TGCAGCGGGAGCGCAGATACGCAGTATTTT
few,TRBV4-1,TRBJ2-1,16,TRBD2,CASSQGLGGRVDEQFF,TGCGCCAGCAGCCAAGGTCTGGGCGGGAGGGTGGATGAGCAGTTCTTC
NA,TRBV5-1,TRBJ1-1,14,NA,CASSSGTVATEAFF,TGCGCCAGCAGCTCCGGGACTGTGGCCACTGAAGCTTTCTTT
few,TRBV7-3,TRBJ2-1,15,NA,CASSLQGSQYNEQFF,TGTGCCAGCAGCCTCCAGGGTTCCCAATACAATGAGCAGTTCTTC
NA,TRBV29-1,TRBJ2-7,15,TRBD1,CSVLTRDRGIYEQYF,TGCAGCGTTCTCACCCGGGACAGAGGAATCTACGAGCAGTACTTC
few,TRBV4-1,TRBJ2-1,17,TRBD2,CASSQLGAAGGRGEQFF,TGCGCCAGCAGCCAGTTGGGGGCAGCGGGAGGGCGTGGTGAGCAGTTCTTC
many,TRBV30,TRBJ1-1,13,NA,CAWSATMNTEAFF,TGTGCCTGGAGTGCCACCATGAACACTGAAGCTTTCTTT
many,TRBV12-3/TRBV12-4,TRBJ1-1,13,NA,CASSFMENTEAFF,TGTGCCAGCAGTTTCATGGAAAACACTGAAGCTTTCTTT
NA,TRBV28,TRBJ1-5,18,NA,CASSTSRSGPGPNQPQHF,TGTGCCAGCAGTACCTCAAGATCCGGACCGGGACCAAATCAGCCCCAGCATTTT
NA,TRBV7-2,TRBJ2-7,14,NA,CASSPYAGGGGQYF,TGTGCCAGCAGCCCCTACGCAGGGGGGGGAGGGCAGTACTTC
NA,TRBV27,TRBJ2-5,14,NA,CASRRGGNQETQYF,TGTGCCAGCCGCCGTGGCGGGAACCAAGAGACCCAGTACTTC
NA,TRBV7-3,TRBJ2-1,16,TRBD2,CASSPGLAGGGSEQFF,TGTGCCAGCAGCCCCGGACTAGCGGGTGGGGGATCTGAGCAGTTCTTC
few,TRBV13,TRBJ1-1,12,NA,CASSFWAAEAFF,TGTGCCAGCAGCTTCTGGGCGGCTGAAGCTTTCTTT
NA,TRBV6-1,TRBJ2-2,17,TRBD2,CASKGVAGGLGTGELFF,TGTGCCAGCAAGGGAGTAGCGGGAGGGCTGGGCACCGGGGAGCTGTTTTTC
NA,TRBV6-6,TRBJ1-2,17,NA,CASSYRGSRDGGYGYTF,TGTGCCAGCAGTTACAGGGGGTCGAGGGACGGCGGCTATGGCTACACCTTC
few,TRBV5-5,TRBJ1-1,13,NA,CASSPGPHTEAFF,TGTGCCAGCAGTCCCGGACCGCACACTGAAGCTTTCTTT
once,TRBV3-1,TRBJ1-2,16,NA,CASSQDRGRRSDGYTF,TGTGCCAGCAGCCAAGATCGGGGGCGCAGGTCCGATGGCTACACCTTC
NA,TRBV3-1,TRBJ2-2,14,NA,CASSQQGSAGELFF,TGTGCCAGCAGCCAACAGGGGTCGGCCGGGGAGCTGTTTTTT
NA,TRBV20-1,TRBJ1-1,13,NA,CSASRTQNTEAFF,TGCAGTGCTAGTCGGACTCAGAACACTGAAGCTTTCTTT
few,TRBV12-3/TRBV12-4,TRBJ1-5,13,NA,CASGQSGQRPQHF,TGTGCCAGCGGACAGTCGGGTCAGCGGCCCCAGCATTTT
NA,TRBV6-1,TRBJ2-7,15,TRBD1,CASSGRGQGKYEQYF,TGTGCCAGCAGTGGCCGGGGACAGGGGAAATACGAGCAGTACTTC
NA,TRBV6-2/TRBV6-3,TRBJ2-7,17,NA,CASSYPTVPGTAYEQYF,TGTGCCAGCAGTTACCCAACCGTCCCCGGGACGGCTTACGAGCAGTACTTC
NA,TRBV19,TRBJ2-7,13,NA,CASSKGGSYEQYF,TGTGCCAGTAGTAAGGGTGGGTCCTACGAGCAGTACTTC
NA,TRBV29-1,TRBJ2-1,13,NA,CSGVGLIYNEQFF,TGCAGCGGGGTAGGTCTGATCTACAATGAGCAGTTCTTC
NA,TRBV5-1,TRBJ2-7,15,NA,CASSSTGRDSYEQYF,TGCGCCAGCAGCTCAACAGGGAGGGACTCCTACGAGCAGTACTTC
few,TRBV6-5,TRBJ2-2,16,NA,CASSYSLNRDTGELFF,TGTGCCAGCAGTTACTCGTTGAACAGGGACACCGGGGAGCTGTTTTTT
many,TRBV15,TRBJ1-1,14,NA,CATSRDLGNTEAFF,TGTGCCACCAGCAGAGATCTAGGGAACACTGAAGCTTTCTTT
NA,TRBV20-1,TRBJ2-7,15,NA,CSSSAMGGPFYEQYF,TGCAGTTCGTCCGCCATGGGCGGGCCTTTCTACGAGCAGTACTTC
few,TRBV6-1,TRBJ1-1,14,NA,CASRNDRMNTEAFF,TGTGCCAGCAGAAACGACAGGATGAACACTGAAGCTTTCTTT
many,TRBV6-1,TRBJ1-5,12,NA,CASAISDQPQHF,TGTGCCAGCGCGATCTCGGATCAGCCCCAGCATTTT
NA,TRBV28,TRBJ1-6,17,NA,CASSLGGPPTYNSPLHF,TGTGCCAGCAGTTTAGGGGGGCCTCCAACCTATAATTCACCCCTCCACTTT
NA,TRBV20-1,TRBJ2-7,15,TRBD1,CSASQTRTGAYEQYF,TGCAGTGCTAGCCAAACCAGGACAGGGGCCTACGAGCAGTACTTC
few,TRBV7-3,TRBJ2-7,13,NA,CASSLNMGYEQYF,TGTGCCAGCAGCTTAAATATGGGTTACGAGCAGTACTTC
many,TRBV6-2/TRBV6-3,TRBJ1-2,15,NA,CASGQRPGGRYGYTF,TGTGCCAGCGGCCAACGCCCCGGTGGACGGTATGGCTACACCTTC
many,TRBV18,TRBJ2-3,15,TRBD2,CASSPTFAGADTQYF,TGTGCCAGCTCACCAACATTTGCGGGAGCAGATACGCAGTATTTT
few,TRBV19,TRBJ2-4,14,NA,CASSPISRENIQYF,TGTGCCAGTAGTCCAATTTCCCGGGAAAACATTCAGTACTTC
NA,TRBV28,TRBJ1-2,12,NA,CASRVTGTASTF,TGTGCCAGCAGGGTCACTGGGACTGCGTCCACCTTC
few,TRBV2,TRBJ2-1,13,NA,CANDFLSYNEQFF,TGTGCCAACGACTTTCTCTCCTACAATGAGCAGTTCTTC
NA,TRBV10-3,TRBJ1-2,14,TRBD1,CAIRGTALDYGYTF,TGTGCCATCAGGGGGACAGCCCTTGACTATGGCTACACCTTC
few,TRBV18,TRBJ2-1,14,NA,CASSPVSVYNEQFF,TGTGCCAGCTCACCAGTCTCCGTCTACAATGAGCAGTTCTTC
NA,TRBV5-5,TRBJ2-2,15,TRBD2,CASSLGLVGSGELFF,TGTGCCAGCAGCTTAGGACTAGTAGGATCCGGGGAGCTGTTTTTT
few,TRBV9,TRBJ2-1,15,TRBD1,CASSVDLQGGNEQFF,TGTGCCAGCAGCGTAGATTTACAGGGGGGCAATGAGCAGTTCTTC
NA,TRBV28,TRBJ2-7,14,TRBD1,CASRGTGSIHEQYF,TGTGCCAGCAGGGGGACAGGGTCTATCCACGAGCAGTACTTC
NA,TRBV28,TRBJ2-7,15,TRBD1,CASSTTGRAPYEQYF,TGTGCCAGCAGCACGACAGGGCGGGCTCCCTACGAGCAGTACTTC
few,TRBV28,TRBJ2-1,13,TRBD2,CASSSRLANEQFF,TGTGCCAGCAGTTCTCGACTAGCAAATGAGCAGTTCTTC
few,TRBV11-3,TRBJ1-2,13,NA,CASSSQKDYGYTF,TGTGCCAGCAGCTCTCAAAAAGACTATGGCTACACCTTC
NA,TRBV12-3/TRBV12-4,TRBJ2-7,16,TRBD2,CASSLGRTSGIGEQYF,TGTGCCAGCAGTTTAGGGAGGACTAGCGGGATAGGGGAGCAGTACTTC
NA,TRBV20-1,TRBJ2-7,15,NA,CSASPGRPDWYEQYF,TGCAGTGCGAGCCCCGGGCGGCCGGATTGGTACGAGCAGTACTTC
NA,TRBV10-3,TRBJ1-1,12,NA,CATGTSNTEAFF,TGTGCCACCGGGACATCTAACACTGAAGCTTTCTTT
NA,TRBV6-5,TRBJ1-1,13,NA,CASSYRDDTEAFF,TGTGCCAGCAGTTACCGGGACGACACTGAAGCTTTCTTT
NA,TRBV12-3/TRBV12-4,TRBJ1-5,16,NA,CASSLGYRDNNQPQHF,TGTGCCAGCAGTTTAGGGTACAGGGACAACAATCAGCCCCAGCATTTT